This TCR beta chain was sequenced for a study of T cell clonality in common variable immunodeficiency. Overall study findings and caveats: CVID subjects shared fewer TCRbeta clones than healthy controls did. Reportedly, TCR beta sequences from common variable immunodeficiency showed fewer deletions and N-nucleotide insertions.

This CDR3 spans 14 amino acids. Germline CDR1 reads SNHLY; CDR2 reads FYNNEI. The V gene end was trimmed by 1 base and the J gene end by 3 bases; junction bases not matched to a gene: 3. This clone was counted between two and nine times. What it binds is not known. The observed sequence ends 3 residues before the CDR3 terminus, with the missing tail filled in from the germline J gene. Reduced serum IgG, IgA and/or IgM plus specific antibody deficiency defined CVID. CVID subjects were neither ill nor on immunomodulatory or immunosuppressive medication at sampling. The data were produced by immunoSEQ multiplex PCR, yet TCRdb's version contains in-frame clones alone and is incomplete. The sample presents over 11,000 clones, none singletons.

This TCR was recovered from a human donor with common variable immunodeficiency. Sequencing was carried out using peripheral blood mononuclear cells. The V gene is TRBV2, the J gene TRBJ2-7, with 7 positions matching TRBD2. The CDR3 loop reads CASSEGTRVYEQYF. CDR3 DNA (partial): TGTGCCAGCAGTGAAGGGACTAGGGTCTACGAG.